This entry concerns a single T cell receptor beta chain. These data belong to a study of blood T cell repertoires in COVID-19. In the source study's methods: Amplification of reference gene primers was used by the study to estimate nucleated cell counts. The data were produced by immunoSEQ multiplex PCR, yet TCRdb's version contains in-frame clones alone and is incomplete. For V, J and clone size, that table is used; D and trimming come from the DNA. The sample includes some 260,000 clones, around 86% of them seen just once. Germline assignment: CDR1 LGHNA and CDR2 YSLEER. Trimming removed 8 bases from V and 4 bases from J; junction bases left unmatched: 9. CDR3 length: 15 amino acids.

The receptor was isolated from a man in his forties who had recovered from COVID-19. Sequencing input: PBMCs or T cells enriched from blood (not recorded which). The rearrangement uses TRBV4-3 and TRBJ2-2; TRBD2 matches 8 bases. The CDR3 nucleotides are TGCGCCAGCTCCCGGGGGGGCCCGGGCACCGGGGAGCTGTTTTTT. Translating gives CASSRGGPGTGELFF.